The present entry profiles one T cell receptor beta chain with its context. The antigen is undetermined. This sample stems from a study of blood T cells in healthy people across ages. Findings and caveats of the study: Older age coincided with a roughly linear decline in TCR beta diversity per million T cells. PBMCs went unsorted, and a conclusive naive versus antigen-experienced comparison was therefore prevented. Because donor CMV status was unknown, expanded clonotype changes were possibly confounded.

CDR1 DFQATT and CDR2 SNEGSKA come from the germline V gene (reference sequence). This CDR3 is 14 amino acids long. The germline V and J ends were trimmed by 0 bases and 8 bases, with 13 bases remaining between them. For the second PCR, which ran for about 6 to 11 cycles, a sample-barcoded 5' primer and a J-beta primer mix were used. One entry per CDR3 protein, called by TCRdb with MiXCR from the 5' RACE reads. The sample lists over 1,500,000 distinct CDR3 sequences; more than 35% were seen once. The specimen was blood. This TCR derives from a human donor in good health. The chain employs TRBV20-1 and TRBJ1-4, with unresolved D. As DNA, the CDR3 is TGCAGTGCTAGAGATATGGGGTTTAAAGAAAAACTGTTTTTT. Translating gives CSARDMGFKEKLFF.